This T cell receptor beta chain derives from a study of response to subunit inactivated influenza vaccine. TCRdb re-called the RT-PCR reads through MiXCR, storing one row per CDR3 protein. Of fewer than 750,000 distinct CDR3 sequences in the sample, 14% were seen once. In germline, CDR1 is SEHNR, CDR2 FQNEAQ (reference sequence). This CDR3 has 14 amino acids. Note on this clonotype: A much larger clone lies a single base off, so this may be a read error.

The genes are TRBV7-9 and TRBJ2-7; TRBD1 is a possible D gene (5 bases). This specimen was PBMCs from blood, taken 11 to 12 days after vaccination. This TCR came from a man aged 45-65 years who received an inactivated influenza vaccine. CDR3 coding DNA: TGTGCCAGCAGCCAAGGCAGGGCGCCCCACGAGCTGTACTTC. Translation gives CASSQGRAPHELYF.